These 9 T cell receptor beta chains share one sample of origin, sequenced in a study of blood T cell repertoires in COVID-19. Data came from immunoSEQ multiplex PCR; TCRdb stores just in-frame clones and leaves some out. This sample has 40,000 to 60,000 clones, with around 65% found just once. Sequencing was done on a sample of peripheral blood. The receptors derive from an older woman with acute or convalescent COVID-19.

The V and J genes are TRBV7-3 and TRBJ2-1; possible D gene TRBD2, 6 bases. CDR1 is SGHTA and CDR2 is FQGTGA in the germline V gene. V lost 3 bases, J lost 4 bases, and 10 bases lay in between. The CDR3 is 14 amino acids. The CDR3 DNA sequence: TGTGCCAGCAGCTTGGCGGGGCATTACAATGAGCAGTTCTTC. This codes for CASSLAGHYNEQFF.

The sample holds one count of this clone. V usage is TRBV12-3 or TRBV12-4 and J usage is TRBJ1-2, with D tentatively TRBD1 (5 bases). Trimming pared 5 bases from V and 4 bases from J, leaving 11 bases between. CDR3 length: 13 amino acids. CDR3 sequence reads: CASSPGGVYGYTF. CDR3 nucleotides: TGTGCCAGCAGTCCCGGGGGGGTCTATGGCTACACCTTC.

The V call is TRBV5-4, the J call TRBJ2-7; 16 nucleotides agree with TRBD2. The length of the CDR3 is 18 residues. After removal of 4 bases from V and 3 bases from J, the junction contained 10 bases not matched to a gene. The V gene's germline CDR1 is SGHNT and CDR2 YYREEE (reference sequence). Here the CDR3 reads CASSPGTSGGALVYEQYF. For the CDR3, the DNA is TGTGCCAGCAGCCCCGGGACTAGCGGGGGGGCATTAGTCTACGAGCAGTACTTC.

This chain connects TRBV9 to TRBJ2-3; D call uncertain. This CDR3 region has 15 residues. Germline CDR1 SGDLS, CDR2 YYNGEE. V was pared by 0 bases and J by 3 bases, with 11 bases between. CDR3 nucleotide sequence: TGTGCCAGCAGCGTAGTTTCCTCCGGGACAGATACGCAGTATTTT. This sequence encodes CASSVVSSGTDTQYF.

The chain couples TRBV7-2 to TRBJ1-2, with D maybe TRBD1 (5 bases). CDR1 SGHTA and CDR2 FQGNSA come from the germline V gene. CDR3 size: 16 residues. Trimming removed 1 base from V and 5 bases from J, with 17 bases in between. This CDR3 is CASSLDGGGTVYGYTF. CDR3 coding DNA: TGTGCCAGCAGCTTAGACGGGGGAGGTACGGTTTATGGCTACACCTTC.

This clone was recorded only once. The V call is TRBV3-1 (or the pseudogene TRBV3-2), the J call TRBJ1-6; no clear D. This CDR3 is built from 14 residues. The germline gives CDR1 LGHDT, CDR2 YNNKEL (reference sequence). Trimming pared 3 bases from V and 7 bases from J, leaving 10 bases between. The CDR3 region is CASSQRVGNSPLHF. CDR3 coding DNA: TGTGCCAGCAGCCAGAGGGTGGGGAATTCACCCCTCCACTTT.

The V and J genes are TRBV28 and TRBJ1-2, with a possible D match to TRBD1 (5 bases). Trimming shortened V by 3 bases and J by 3 bases, and 5 bases separated the two germline ends. CDR3 length equals 12 residues. In germline, CDR1 is MDHEN, CDR2 SYDVKM. The CDR3 here is CASSLTDYGYTF. As DNA, the CDR3 is TGTGCCAGCAGTTTGACAGACTATGGCTACACCTTC.

The rearrangement links TRBV2 to TRBJ2-7; 8 nucleotides align to TRBD2. V was clipped by 7 bases and J by 6 bases; unmatched bases: 14. Germline loops: CDR1 SNHLY, CDR2 FYNNEI. The CDR3 loop spans 15 amino acids. For the CDR3, the DNA is TGTGCCAGCATGTTCGGGGGGGGAACCGGTAGCGAGCAGTACTTC. Encoded protein: CASMFGGGTGSEQYF.

This clone was observed a few times. The rearrangement links TRBV23-1 to TRBJ1-4; 9 positions agree with TRBD1. TRBV23-1 counts as an open reading frame of uncertain function. The CDR3 totals 14 residues. Unmatched junction bases numbered 6, after V lost 6 bases and J lost 7 bases. The CDR3, as DNA: TGCGCCAGCAGACCGGGACAGGGTCGTGAAAAACTGTTTTTT. This gives the protein CASRPGQGREKLFF.